The TCR beta chain described here comes from a study of CD8 T cells in ankylosing spondylitis. Quantitative 5'-RACE with molecular barcodes generated TCR beta libraries. TCRdb reanalysed the 5' RACE reads using MiXCR and keeps one entry per CDR3 protein. The sample yields hundreds of thousands of distinct CDR3 sequences, about 10% seen once. Study-wide results and limits: Past studies reported some motif variants in reactive arthritis synovial fluid and blood. Clones tied to disease were said to be significantly enriched in matched ankylosing spondylitis synovial fluid. Blood of patients with ankylosing spondylitis appeared to be characterized by a TCR beta motif of about 8 highly homologous variants.

This CDR3 spans 16 amino acids. V lost 4 bases, J lost 4 bases, and 12 bases stayed unmatched. Germline CDR1 DFQATT, CDR2 SNEGSKA (reference sequence). Notes on this clonotype: Its antigen is still unknown.

The receptor was isolated from a male donor with ankylosing spondylitis. The chain uses TRBV20-1 and TRBJ2-3; 9 nucleotides align to TRBD2. Specimen: blood, either unsorted or a sorted T cell fraction (not recorded which). CDR3 DNA: TGCAGTGCTATCCTTCCAGCGGGGGGCCTCGCAGATACGCAGTATTTT. Translation: CSAILPAGGLADTQYF.